This TCR beta chain was identified during a study of cytomegalovirus exposure and HLA in healthy donors. In the PCR, 60 Vbeta and 13 Jbeta primers were used. Measured with immunoSEQ multiplex PCR; TCRdb has only the in-frame clones, and not every one. Of 130,000 or so clones listed, roughly 8.3% are singletons. The table lists this clone with a few counts. CDR3 length: 15 amino acids. Germline CDR1 is LGHNA and CDR2 is YSLEER. V lost 4 bases, J lost 7 bases, and 10 bases stayed unmatched. The sequence was obtained from a man in his forties in good health and CMV-seronegative. The sequencing input was PBMCs. The chain has TRBV4-3 and TRBJ2-3; 8 bases are shared with TRBD2. The CDR3 spells CASSRVAGGANTQYF. The CDR3 nucleotides are TGCGCCAGCAGCCGGGTCGCGGGGGGCGCGAATACGCAGTATTTT.